These 18 T cell receptor beta chains originate from one sample sequenced in a study of T-cell memory formation after mild COVID-19. MiXCR, applied by TCRdb to the 5' RACE reads, yields one record per CDR3 protein. The sample consists of just over 150,000 distinct CDR3 sequences, around 30% of them appearing once. The sample taken for sequencing was PBMCs or a T cell subset sorted from them (not recorded which). All receptors derive from an adult woman who had mild COVID-19 (a few samples of this study predate the infection). Cell type and time point are not known.

The rearrangement joins TRBV6-2 or TRBV6-3 to TRBJ2-1; the match to TRBD1 covers 7 bases. Germline CDR1 MNHEY, CDR2 SVGEGT. The CDR3 runs 18 residues. J was trimmed by 5 bases and V by 0 bases; bases with no gene match: 13. Here the CDR3 reads CASSYSRQGSRTHNEQFF. CDR3 nucleotide sequence: TGTGCCAGCAGTTACTCGAGACAGGGCAGCCGCACCCACAATGAGCAGTTCTTC.

The table lists this clonotype with a few counts. CDR3 loop: CASSWGYQETQYF. The CDR3 DNA reads TGTGCCAGCAGTTGGGGGTACCAAGAGACCCAGTACTTC. V and J are TRBV6-5 and TRBJ2-5; D may be TRBD1 or TRBD2 (5 bases each). Germline-derived CDR1 and CDR2 are MNHEY and SVGAGI. The CDR3 spans 13 residues. Between the trimmed V and J ends, which lost 4 bases and 0 bases, there was a span of 6 bases.

V is TRBV4-3 and J is TRBJ1-1, with D possibly being TRBD1 (6 bases). Germline-derived CDR1 and CDR2 are LGHNA and YSLEER. The CDR3 extends over 17 amino acids. The V end was cut by 2 bases, the J end by 5 bases, with 21 bases between. The CDR3 DNA follows: TGCGCCAGCAGCCAATCTTCCGGGGCCAGGGGTGATACTGAAGCTTTCTTT. This sequence encodes CASSQSSGARGDTEAFF.

The V call is TRBV15, the J call TRBJ1-2, with D unclear. The CDR3 sequence is 13 residues long. Looked up from germline, CDR1 is LNHNV and CDR2 is YYDKDF (reference sequence). The V and J ends lost 0 bases and 14 bases respectively, with 16 bases between them. CDR3 protein: CATSRDLVASQTF. The CDR3 DNA sequence: TGTGCCACCAGCAGAGATTTGGTAGCCAGTCAGACCTTC.

The CDR3: CAISESAGGSYNEQFF. The CDR3, as DNA: TGTGCCATCAGTGAGTCAGCGGGAGGGAGCTACAATGAGCAGTTCTTC. J is TRBJ2-1 and V is TRBV10-3, with 10 bases matching TRBD2. V gave up 0 bases and J gave up 3 bases; unmatched junction bases: 2. The germline CDR1 and CDR2 sequences are ENHRY and SYGVKD. This CDR3 is built from 16 residues.

The V call is TRBV5-1, the J call TRBJ1-1, with unresolved D. The CDR3 has 13 residues. Trimming left V 5 bases short and J 2 bases short, with 10 bases between. The germline CDR1 and CDR2 sequences are SGHRS and YFSETQ. The CDR3 protein is CASRNTGNTEAFF. CDR3 coding DNA: TGCGCCAGCAGGAATACGGGAAACACTGAAGCTTTCTTT.

The gene calls are TRBV6-2 or TRBV6-3 and TRBJ2-5; 7 bases are a match to TRBD2. V trimming: 4 bases; J trimming: 3 bases; junction bases outside the gene matches: 2. This CDR3 spans 13 amino acids. CDR1 is MNHEY and CDR2 is SVGEGT in the germline V gene. The CDR3 is CASSWGGEETQYF. The DNA of the CDR3 is TGTGCCAGCAGTTGGGGAGGGGAAGAGACCCAGTACTTC.

This clonotype occurred a few times. This chain links TRBV12-3 or TRBV12-4 with TRBJ2-2, with D unclear. The CDR3 has 12 residues. V was trimmed by 8 bases and J by 6 bases, leaving 10 bases between them. In nucleotides, the CDR3 is TGTGCCAGCGTGGAAGTACCCGGGGAGCTGTTTTTT. This encodes CASVEVPGELFF.

The chain links TRBV30 to TRBJ2-7, with a tentative D call TRBD2 (5 bases). Germline V CDR1 and CDR2: GTSNPN, SVGIG (reference sequence). The V gene lost 0 bases and the J gene lost 2 bases, with 11 bases spanning the gap. The CDR3 runs 14 residues. CDR3 in amino acids: CAWSVTGSAYEQYF. The CDR3 bases are TGTGCCTGGAGTGTTACGGGGTCCGCCTACGAGCAGTACTTC.

The sample holds a few counts of this clonotype. V usage is TRBV6-5 and J usage is TRBJ2-3, with D possibly being TRBD1 (5 bases). The CDR3 is 11 residues long. V lost 9 bases to trimming and J lost 4 bases, with 8 bases between them. CDR1 MNHEY and CDR2 SVGAGI come from the germline V gene. The CDR3 is CASEQADTQYF. The CDR3 DNA sequence: TGTGCCAGTGAACAGGCAGATACGCAGTATTTT.

The gene calls are TRBV25-1 and TRBJ2-3, with 9 positions matching TRBD1. Germline CDR1 reads MGHDK; CDR2 reads SYGVNS. The CDR3 spans 14 residues. With V trimmed by 7 bases and J by 8 bases, 10 bases remained unmatched. For the CDR3, the DNA is TGTGCCAGCAATCCGGGACAGGGTCCCTTTACGCAGTATTTT. It translates to CASNPGQGPFTQYF.

V is TRBV7-9 and J is TRBJ2-4, with a possible D match to TRBD1 (6 bases). V dropped 4 bases and J dropped 4 bases, with 14 bases sitting between them. The CDR3 has 15 residues. CDR1 is SEHNR, CDR2 FQNEAQ, per germline (reference sequence). CDR3 region: CASSSPSDRKNIQYF. The CDR3 DNA is TGTGCCAGCAGCTCCCCGTCGGACAGAAAAAACATTCAGTACTTC.

This clonotype was counted only a few times. This chain connects TRBV6-5 to TRBJ2-1, with D possibly matching TRBD1 (5 bases). The germline V gene encodes CDR1 MNHEY and CDR2 SVGAGI. The V and J ends lost 2 bases and 7 bases respectively, with 9 bases between them. The CDR3 is 13 amino acids. The CDR3 loop is CASSYLGQNEQFF. The CDR3 DNA follows: TGTGCCAGCAGTTACCTGGGGCAGAATGAGCAGTTCTTC.

This chain connects TRBV6-2 or TRBV6-3 to TRBJ2-2; D is unresolved. V lost 2 bases to trimming and J lost 7 bases, with 8 bases between them. The CDR3 is made up of 13 amino acids. From germline, CDR1 is MNHEY and CDR2 SVGEGT. As DNA, the CDR3 is TGTGCCAGCAGTTACGTGGCAGGCGGGGAGCTGTTTTTT. Encoded protein: CASSYVAGGELFF.

The table lists this clonotype with a few counts. V is TRBV6-6 and J is TRBJ1-1; D is unclear. With 3 bases removed from V and 5 bases from J, the gap between germline ends came to 13 bases. CDR3 length: 14 residues. CDR1 and CDR2 from the germline V gene are MNHNY and SVGAGI (reference sequence). The CDR3 reads CASSYDGGGTEAFF. Here the CDR3 DNA reads TGTGCCAGCAGTTATGATGGCGGAGGGACTGAAGCTTTCTTT.

This clonotype came up a few times. In DNA, the CDR3 is TGTGCCAGCACCCGGCAGGGTAGCGGGTACGAGCAGTACTTC. Encoded protein: CASTRQGSGYEQYF. The genes are TRBV2 and TRBJ2-7; the match to TRBD2 covers 7 bases. The CDR3 is 14 residues long. Germline values: CDR1 SNHLY, CDR2 FYNNEI. The V gene end was trimmed by 7 bases and the J gene end by 4 bases; junction bases not matched to a gene: 10. Using reference TRBV2 and TRBJ2-7 for the parts outside the CDR3, the full variable domain is EPEVTQTPSHQVTQMGQEVILRCVPISNHLYFYWYRQILGQKVEFLVSFYNNEISEKSEIFDDQFSVERPDGSNFTLKIRSTKLEDSAMYFCASTRQGSGYEQYFGPGTRLTVT.

This clonotype was seen more than once but under ten times. This chain joins TRBV7-2 and TRBJ2-7; 7 nucleotides align to TRBD1. Losses at the gene ends were 1 base for V and 5 bases for J; bases not matched to a gene: 5. Looked up from germline, CDR1 is SGHTA and CDR2 is FQGNSA. This CDR3 contains 14 residues. The CDR3 sequence is CASSLGQGIHEQYF. The CDR3 DNA follows: TGTGCCAGCAGCTTAGGACAGGGTATCCACGAGCAGTACTTC.

The genes are TRBV5-8 and TRBJ2-5; 8 bases agree with TRBD1. The length of the CDR3 is 13 residues. Losses at the gene ends were 6 bases for V and 7 bases for J; bases not matched to a gene: 8. Per germline, CDR1 SGHTS and CDR2 YDEGEE. CDR3 region: CASTKGQGATQYF. The DNA for the CDR3 is TGTGCCAGCACCAAAGGACAGGGAGCGACCCAGTACTTC.